This is a list of T cell receptor beta chains from one sample in a study of blood T cell repertoires in COVID-19. Repertoires were generated with immunoSEQ multiplex PCR, while TCRdb's copy carries only in-frame clones and drops some. In the table there are more than 65,000 clones, roughly 91% of which are singletons. Sequencing used peripheral blood. These receptor sequences come from a man aged 45-65 years with active COVID-19. The CDR3 runs from the conserved cysteine through the conserved F or W. D genes are given only for firm matches. A clone size is listed for some rows: how often the clone was seen (once, few, many), or a class if it is expanded.

clone_size j_call d_call v_call cdr3_aa cdr3_nt
. TRBJ1-2 . TRBV18 CASSPSQGVDGYTF TGTGCCAGCTCACCAAGTCAAGGGGTGGATGGCTACACCTTC
. TRBJ2-5 . TRBV29-1 CSVAQGEAQYF TGCAGCGTTGCCCAGGGGGAGGCCCAGTACTTC
. TRBJ1-2 . TRBV4-1 CASSQALDRTYGYTF TGCGCCAGCAGCCAAGCTTTGGACAGAACCTATGGCTACACCTTC
few TRBJ1-2 . TRBV6-6 CASSYSGGVGYTF TGTGCCAGCAGTTACTCGGGAGGGGTTGGCTACACCTTC
. TRBJ2-1 . TRBV9 CASSWSVYNEQFF TGTGCCAGCAGCTGGTCAGTTTACAATGAGCAGTTCTTC
. TRBJ2-1 TRBD1 TRBV24-1 CATSGSLRQGPNEQFF TGTGCCACCAGTGGATCCCTGAGACAGGGACCCAATGAGCAGTTCTTC
. TRBJ1-4 TRBD1 TRBV18 CASSPTGVGEKLFF TGTGCCAGCTCACCGACAGGGGTAGGCGAAAAACTGTTTTTT
once TRBJ2-1 . TRBV29-1 CSGQVLSYNEQFF TGCAGCGGACAGGTACTCTCCTACAATGAGCAGTTCTTC
. TRBJ2-7 . TRBV7-9 CASGSQGTYEQYF TGTGCCAGCGGCTCCCAGGGGACCTACGAGCAGTACTTC
. TRBJ2-3 TRBD2 TRBV4-2 CASSQGSGGPDTQYF TGTGCCAGCAGCCAAGGTAGCGGGGGGCCGGATACGCAGTATTTT
. TRBJ1-1 . TRBV7-2 CASSSAGYMTEAFF TGTGCCAGCAGCTCGGCAGGGTATATGACTGAAGCTTTCTTT
few TRBJ1-1 . TRBV29-1 CSVGSKGLGTEAFF TGCAGCGTTGGTTCTAAGGGGCTTGGGACTGAAGCTTTCTTT
. TRBJ2-2 . TRBV19 CASSTKTRGELFF TGTGCCAGTAGTACCAAAACCCGGGGGGAGCTGTTTTTT
. TRBJ2-1 TRBD1 TRBV10-3 CAIRQGQPGMNEQFF TGTGCCATCAGGCAGGGACAGCCGGGTATGAATGAGCAGTTCTTC
. TRBJ1-4 TRBD1 TRBV4-1 CASSLRQGAANEKLFF TGCGCCAGCAGCCTACGACAGGGGGCAGCTAATGAAAAACTGTTTTTT
. TRBJ2-6 . TRBV24-1 CATSSGSGANVLTF TGTGCCACCAGTTCGGGCTCTGGGGCCAACGTCCTGACTTTC
few TRBJ2-3 TRBD2 TRBV7-9 CASSLGMVARGVTDTQYF TGTGCCAGCAGCTTAGGAATGGTGGCCCGGGGGGTCACAGATACGCAGTATTTT
. TRBJ2-2 . TRBV4-3 CASSQAGARNTGELFF TGCGCCAGCAGCCAAGCGGGAGCGAGGAACACCGGGGAGCTGTTTTTT
. TRBJ1-5 TRBD1 TRBV23-1 CASSPRGQGRSNQPQHF TGCGCCAGCAGTCCGAGAGGACAGGGGCGAAGCAATCAGCCCCAGCATTTT
. TRBJ1-1 . TRBV21-1 CASAPPQGAPTEAFF TGTGCCAGTGCCCCTCCACAGGGGGCGCCCACTGAAGCTTTCTTT
. TRBJ1-2 TRBD1 TRBV24-1 CATSRQGGTHGYTF TGTGCCACATCTCGACAGGGAGGTACGCATGGCTACACCTTC
. TRBJ1-5 . TRBV28 CASSRLGEGGNQPQHF TGTGCCAGCAGTCGCTTAGGAGAGGGGGGCAATCAGCCCCAGCATTTT
once TRBJ2-7 . TRBV6-6 CASSYGVTGAADEQYF TGTGCCAGCAGTTACGGGGTAACGGGAGCTGCGGACGAGCAGTACTTC
. TRBJ1-6 . TRBV5-8 CASSLGQSVSPLHF TGTGCCAGCAGCTTGGGTCAGTCAGTGTCACCCCTCCACTTT
. TRBJ2-1 TRBD2 TRBV5-1 CASSIASGGTSYNEQFF TGCGCCAGCAGCATCGCTAGCGGGGGGACCTCCTACAATGAGCAGTTCTTC
. TRBJ2-2 . TRBV19 CASQGRMGAMGELFF TGTGCCAGCCAAGGCCGGATGGGGGCTATGGGGGAGCTGTTTTTT
. TRBJ1-4 TRBD1 TRBV27 CASSLDRGREKLFF TGTGCCAGCAGCCTGGACAGGGGGCGGGAAAAACTGTTTTTT
. TRBJ2-1 TRBD2 TRBV27 CASSWRGGNEQFF TGTGCCAGCAGTTGGCGGGGGGGTAATGAGCAGTTCTTC
. TRBJ1-5 TRBD1 TRBV19 CASSTRPGQDQPQHF TGTGCCAGTAGTACCCGGCCGGGACAGGATCAGCCCCAGCATTTT
. TRBJ1-6 TRBD1 TRBV18 CASSPLPGTGESPLHF TGTGCCAGCTCACCACTACCCGGGACAGGGGAATCACCCCTCCACTTT
few TRBJ1-5 TRBD1 TRBV6-5 CASSPLDRGNQPQHF TGTGCCAGCAGCCCCCTCGACAGGGGGAATCAGCCCCAGCATTTT
. TRBJ1-1 TRBD1 TRBV5-1 CASSLAPIGQGNTEAFF TGCGCCAGCAGCTTGGCCCCCATCGGACAGGGGAACACTGAAGCTTTCTTT
. TRBJ2-5 . TRBV5-1 CASSLESQGSKTQYF TGCGCCAGCAGCTTGGAGTCCCAGGGATCGAAGACCCAGTACTTC
. TRBJ1-2 . TRBV6-5 CATRLGALDGYTF TGTGCCACGAGGCTTGGGGCCCTCGATGGCTACACCTTC
. TRBJ1-5 TRBD1 TRBV28 CASSRGQGFNQPQHF TGTGCCAGCAGTCGGGGACAGGGGTTCAATCAGCCCCAGCATTTT
. TRBJ2-7 . TRBV30 CAWSVLDSEYEQYF TGTGCCTGGAGTGTACTGGACAGTGAGTACGAGCAGTACTTC
. TRBJ2-7 . TRBV21-1 CASSSYGTGTYEQYF TGTGCCAGCAGCAGTTACGGGACAGGGACCTACGAGCAGTACTTC
. TRBJ2-2 TRBD2 TRBV14 CASSQDRGSGATGELFF TGTGCCAGCAGCCAAGATCGGGGTAGCGGGGCAACCGGGGAGCTGTTTTTT
. TRBJ1-1 . TRBV4-3 CASSLYPGSTEAFF TGCGCCAGCAGCCTCTACCCCGGGAGCACTGAAGCTTTCTTT
. TRBJ2-7 TRBD1 TRBV19 CASSRMDRGTSYEQYF TGTGCCAGTAGTCGGATGGACAGGGGAACGTCCTACGAGCAGTACTTC
. TRBJ2-7 TRBD2 TRBV18 CATVREGSSFQQYF TGTGCCACCGTGCGGGAGGGTAGCAGCTTTCAGCAGTACTTC
. TRBJ2-2 . TRBV6-2/TRBV6-3 CASSYRVGTGELFF TGTGCCAGCAGTTACCGGGTGGGCACCGGGGAGCTGTTTTTT
. TRBJ2-5 TRBD2 TRBV29-1 CSVSGGQETQYF TGCAGCGTGTCCGGGGGGCAAGAGACCCAGTACTTC
. TRBJ2-7 TRBD2 TRBV4-2 CASSQAPVAGELGEQYF TGTGCCAGCAGCCAGGCCCCGGTAGCGGGAGAGTTGGGAGAGCAGTACTTC
. TRBJ2-7 . TRBV5-6 CASSLAGSSYEQYF TGTGCCAGCAGCTTGGCCGGGTCGAGCTACGAGCAGTACTTC
. TRBJ2-7 TRBD2 TRBV3-1/TRBV3-2 CASSPSFSGGDEQYF TGTGCCAGCAGCCCAAGCTTTAGCGGGGGCGACGAGCAGTACTTC
. TRBJ1-2 . TRBV7-2 CASSSQGGMRGYTF TGTGCCAGCAGCAGTCAGGGAGGGATGAGGGGCTACACCTTC
. TRBJ2-5 . TRBV24-1 CATSQMGPSVQYF TGTGCCACCAGCCAGATGGGCCCTTCTGTCCAGTACTTC
. TRBJ1-4 . TRBV27 CASSSRSTNEKLFF TGTGCCAGCAGTTCCAGGTCAACTAATGAAAAACTGTTTTTT
. TRBJ2-3 . TRBV12-3/TRBV12-4 CASSLAGPDTQYF TGTGCCAGCAGTTTAGCGGGGCCAGATACGCAGTATTTT
. TRBJ2-1 . TRBV6-2/TRBV6-3 CASSYRDYNEQFF TGTGCCAGCAGTTACCGGGACTACAATGAGCAGTTCTTC
. TRBJ2-5 TRBD2 TRBV7-2 CASSPPGYRGGETQYF TGTGCCAGCAGCCCACCCGGGTATCGGGGGGGAGAGACCCAGTACTTC
. TRBJ2-7 TRBD1 TRBV15 CATSRATGGLYF TGTGCCACCAGCAGGGCGACAGGGGGCCTGTACTTC
few TRBJ2-7 TRBD2 TRBV6-6 CASSSRAGTYEQYF TGTGCCAGCAGTTCTCGAGCGGGAACTTACGAGCAGTACTTC
once TRBJ1-1 . TRBV6-5 CASSYSEDEGEAFF TGTGCCAGCAGTTACTCAGAGGACGAGGGTGAAGCTTTCTTT
. TRBJ2-5 . TRBV11-2 CASSVAGHQETQYF TGTGCCAGCAGCGTGGCAGGGCATCAAGAGACCCAGTACTTC
. TRBJ2-2 . TRBV7-9 CASSLTLRWTGGSGELFF TGTGCCAGCAGCTTAACCCTGCGCTGGACAGGAGGGTCCGGGGAGCTGTTTTTT